This TCR beta chain was sequenced during a study of regulatory T cells in long-lasting Graves disease. General study results and limits: There was favoring of TRBV28, TRBJ1-2 and TRBJ2-5 in persistent disease.

This clonotype was observed at least ten times. The antigen is not known. CDR3 length equals 18 residues. Per germline, CDR1 SNHLY and CDR2 FYNNEI. Trimming cost V 6 bases and J 0 bases; bases outside gene matches: 12. Assembly of TCR beta libraries relied on iRepertoire HTBI primers together with Arm-PCR of CDR3 regions. One entry per CDR3 protein results from TCRdb running MiXCR on the multiplex PCR reads. The table lists more than 450,000 distinct CDR3 sequences, approximately 12% of them singletons. Time point: newly diagnosed GD, antithyroid drugs for less than 3 months. RNA extracted from PBMCs served as the sequencing template. These same records also appear under a second study, on T cells in Graves' hyperthyroidism and ophthalmopathy. According to that study: No ophthalmopathy progression within 18 months constituted stable Graves' hyperthyroidism. Patients between 18 and 65 years old had hyperthyroidism, newly diagnosed and lasting under 2 months.

V and J are TRBV2 and TRBJ2-3; 10 bases line up with TRBD2. Sequenced here: peripheral blood mononuclear cells (PBMCs), sampled at new diagnosis, from a patient treated with antithyroid drugs. This clonotype originated in a woman between 25 and 40 years old with Graves disease. CDR3 nucleotides: TGTGCCAGCAGGTTTGGGACTAGCGCGACCGCTAGCACAGATACGCAGTATTTT. This gives the protein CASRFGTSATASTDTQYF.